Below, 28 T cell receptor beta chains from the same sample are listed, as sequenced in a study of beta chain features in type 1 diabetes. Study-wide findings and caveats: Type 1 diabetes patients showed a moderate but significant shortening of TCRB CDR3s in all four CD4+ subsets.

For these TCRs, the target antigens are not known. Sequencing targeted expressed TCRB transcripts, as all isolated RNA had been reverse transcribed. Only in-frame clones appear in the TCRdb table, and some are missing; sequencing was by immunoSEQ multiplex PCR. The profile covers about 230,000 clones, with approximately 16% appearing a single time and about 0.092% taken by the ten largest. The specimen was naive CD4+ T cells from blood. The receptors shown here come from a man aged 30 to 45 with type 1 diabetes.

The V call is TRBV4-2, the J call TRBJ2-1; TRBD1 might be the D (6 bases). V lost 0 bases and J lost 0, with 12 bases in between. Looked up from germline, CDR1 is LGHNA and CDR2 is YNFKEQ. CDR3 length: 17 residues. Here the CDR3 reads CASSQDLGQSSYNEQFF. The CDR3 region has the DNA TGTGCCAGCAGCCAAGATCTGGGACAAAGCTCCTACAATGAGCAGTTCTTC.

The V call is TRBV14, the J call TRBJ1-2; no firm D call. V was clipped by 0 bases and J by 4 bases, with 6 bases between them. The germline CDR1 and CDR2 sequences are SGHDN and FVKESK. The CDR3 has 13 residues. The CDR3 bases are TGTGCCAGCAGCCAAGATGAACTCTATGGCTACACCTTC. The encoded protein is CASSQDELYGYTF.

This clone was counted only a few times. The chain employs TRBV6-1 and TRBJ2-7; TRBD2 is a possible D gene (7 bases). In germline, CDR1 is MNHNS, CDR2 SASEGT. The CDR3 has 14 residues. V shed 7 bases and J shed 1 base, with 14 bases lying between them. DNA of the CDR3: TGTGCCAGCACCCCGGGGGGCACTTCCTACGAGCAGTACTTC. This translates into CASTPGGTSYEQYF.

A few counts support this clone. This chain connects TRBV5-1 to TRBJ2-7; D is possibly TRBD1 (6 bases). V was shortened by 0 bases and J by 2 bases, with 15 bases between the two germline ends. This CDR3 contains 16 residues. Germline-derived CDR1 and CDR2 are SGHRS and YFSETQ. CDR3 in amino acids: CASSLAIRTEAYEQYF. DNA of the CDR3: TGCGCCAGCAGCTTGGCCATAAGGACAGAAGCCTACGAGCAGTACTTC. The variable domain in full, completed from reference TRBV5-1 and TRBJ2-7, reads KAGVTQTPRYLIKTRGQQVTLSCSPISGHRSVSWYQQTPGQGLQFLFEYFSETQRNKGNFPGRFSGRQFSNSRSEMNVSTLELGDSALYLCASSLAIRTEAYEQYFGPGTRLTVT.

This clone came up once. This chain uses TRBV15 with TRBJ2-3; 9 bases agree with TRBD1. Germline assignment: CDR1 LNHNV and CDR2 YYDKDF (reference sequence). Trimming took 3 bases from V and 3 from J; bases not matched to a gene: 7. The CDR3 extends over 16 amino acids. The CDR3 bases are TGTGCCACCAGCAGCGGACAGGGGAGTATTACAGATACGCAGTATTTT. It translates to CATSSGQGSITDTQYF.

This clone was observed a handful of times. CDR3 amino acids: CASSLSQRQYNEQFF. The CDR3 DNA reads TGCGCCAGCAGCCTCAGCCAGCGGCAATACAATGAGCAGTTCTTC. J is TRBJ2-1 and V is TRBV5-1, with D tentatively TRBD2 (5 bases). V was clipped by 4 bases and J by 4 bases, with 15 bases between them. Germline CDR1 SGHRS, CDR2 YFSETQ. The CDR3 is made up of 15 amino acids.

This chain links TRBV11-2 with TRBJ2-1; D is unresolved. CDR3 length equals 10 residues. The V gene's germline CDR1 is SGHAT and CDR2 FQNNGV. V lost 0 bases and J 10 bases, leaving 1 base between the germline ends. The CDR3 DNA reads TGTGCCAGCAGCTTAGACGAGCAGTTCTTC. It yields the protein CASSLDEQFF.

In this sample, this clone turned up a few times. The chain carries TRBV27 and TRBJ2-1, with D possibly being TRBD1 (5 bases). CDR1 and CDR2 (germline): MNHEY, SMNVEV (reference sequence). The CDR3 loop spans 14 amino acids. Trimming took 4 bases from V and 5 from J, leaving 12 bases between them. The CDR3 nucleotides read TGTGCCAGCAGTTGGCGCAGGGCAAACAATGAGCAGTTCTTC. As protein: CASSWRRANNEQFF.

The table lists this clone with a few counts. The CDR3 DNA sequence: TGTGCCAGCAGCTTGGGACAGGGTGCGTACGAGCAGTACTTC. It codes for CASSLGQGAYEQYF. The chain employs TRBV5-6 and TRBJ2-7; TRBD1 aligns across 7 bases. This CDR3 has 14 residues. Germline lookup yields CDR1 SGHDT and CDR2 YYEEEE. V shed 0 bases, J shed 4 bases, and the junction held 4 bases outside the gene matches.

This clone was recorded a few times. The chain links TRBV5-1 to TRBJ2-5; no clear D gene. Germline lookup yields CDR1 SGHRS and CDR2 YFSETQ. The CDR3 contains 15 residues. Trimming removed 1 base from V and 2 bases from J, with 12 bases in between. CDR3 sequence (DNA): TGCGCCAGCAGCTTGTTAGGTTCCAGTCAAGAGACCCAGTACTTC. Translated, it gives CASSLLGSSQETQYF.

The chain links TRBV29-1 to TRBJ2-1; 7 bases line up with TRBD2. The CDR3 length is 13 residues. Germline CDR1 SQVTM, CDR2 ANQGSEA. Losses at the gene ends were 6 bases for V and 6 bases for J; bases not matched to a gene: 8. The CDR3 region has the DNA TGCAGCGTCGGGGAGGGAACGGGCAATGAGCAGTTCTTC. Its translation is CSVGEGTGNEQFF.

This clone came up a few times. The CDR3 end shows no conserved phenylalanine or tryptophan, and so a read error is likely. The DNA is omitted, as the CDR3 cannot be located on it reliably, and the CDR3 follows TCRdb's listing. The V and J genes are TRBV14 and TRBJ1-1; the tabulated D call, TRBD1, remains unverified against the DNA. Termini included, the CDR3 measures 12 amino acids. The germline CDR1 and CDR2 sequences are SGHDN and FVKESK. Here the CDR3 reads CASSQDLTGWRY.

This clone was recorded a few times. The chain couples TRBV14 to TRBJ2-5; D unclear. V lost 2 bases and J lost 4, with 20 bases in between. CDR3 length: 17 residues. The germline CDR1 and CDR2 sequences are SGHDN and FVKESK. This CDR3 reads CASSQRSLIGFGETQYF. The CDR3 DNA reads as TGTGCCAGCAGCCAAAGGAGCCTCATCGGGTTTGGAGAGACCCAGTACTTC.

In its sample, this clone was seen a few times. The J gene is TRBJ2-3, the V gene TRBV7-2; D is unclear. Trimming cost V 8 bases and J 4 bases, with 16 bases left between them. This CDR3 region has 14 residues. Germline V gene data show CDR1 as SGHTA and CDR2 as FQGNSA. DNA for the CDR3: TGTGCCAGCTCTCGTGGCCTCCGGGCAGATACGCAGTATTTT. Protein sequence: CASSRGLRADTQYF.

This clone turned up a few times. The CDR3 spells CASSQVDITYEQYF. CDR3 nucleotide sequence: TGTGCCAGCAGCCAAGTGGACATTACCTACGAGCAGTACTTC. V usage is TRBV14 and J usage is TRBJ2-7; a weak D match, TRBD1 (5 bases). Trimming removed 1 base at V and 2 bases at J, with 9 bases between. The V gene's germline CDR1 is SGHDN and CDR2 FVKESK. The length of the CDR3 is 14 residues.

V is TRBV7-2 and J is TRBJ2-7; 9 bases match TRBD2. This CDR3 region has 15 residues. Germline V CDR1 and CDR2: SGHTA, FQGNSA. J was trimmed by 3 bases and V by 4 bases; bases with no gene match: 7. The CDR3 DNA sequence: TGTGCCAGCAGCTCACACCGAGCGGGAGGCTACGAGCAGTACTTC. This encodes CASSSHRAGGYEQYF.

CDR3 residues: CASSLQGHVYNEQFF. The CDR3 nucleotides read TGTGCCAGCAGCTTACAGGGGCATGTATACAATGAGCAGTTCTTC. This sequence joins TRBV5-5 and TRBJ2-1; 7 positions agree with TRBD1. Trimming at V came to 2 bases and at J to 4 bases, leaving 6 bases not matched to a gene. This CDR3 is built from 15 residues. Per the germline V gene, CDR1 is SGHKS and CDR2 is YYEKEE (reference sequence).

This clone was recorded a few times. The chain carries TRBV5-1 and TRBJ2-4; 9 bases are a match to TRBD1. Per germline, CDR1 SGHRS and CDR2 YFSETQ. This CDR3 contains 14 residues. The junction had 0 bases not matched to a gene; V was cut back by 0 bases and J by 5 bases. The DNA for the CDR3 is TGCGCCAGCAGCTTGGGGACAGGGGAAAACATTCAGTACTTC. Encoded protein: CASSLGTGENIQYF.

This clone was seen more than once but under ten times. The V call is TRBV11-2, the J call TRBJ2-5; either TRBD1 or TRBD2 may supply D (6 bases each). CDR1 is SGHAT, CDR2 FQNNGV, per germline. Trimming took off 3 bases at V and 5 bases at J, with 19 bases between the two ends. This CDR3 comprises 16 residues. In DNA form, the CDR3 reads TGTGCCAGCAGCTTCTTACTGGGACAAGGGAGGGAGACCCAGTACTTC. Translation gives CASSFLLGQGRETQYF.

V and J are TRBV28 and TRBJ2-7; D unclear. Trimming took off 2 bases at V and 2 bases at J, with 13 bases between the two ends. The V gene's germline CDR1 is MDHEN and CDR2 SYDVKM. This CDR3 region has 15 residues. The CDR3 protein is CASSLGSGSPYEQYF. The CDR3, as DNA: TGTGCCAGCAGTTTAGGGTCGGGCAGTCCCTACGAGCAGTACTTC.

The rearrangement uses TRBV27 and TRBJ1-2; a weak D match, TRBD1 (5 bases). CDR1 is MNHEY, CDR2 SMNVEV, per germline (reference sequence). Trimming shortened V by 1 base and J by 4 bases, and 10 bases separated the two germline ends. This CDR3 spans 14 amino acids. This CDR3 reads CASSLLGEAYGYTF. In DNA, the CDR3 is TGTGCCAGCAGTTTATTAGGGGAGGCCTATGGCTACACCTTC.

This clone came up a few times. The chain combines TRBV10-3 with TRBJ2-7, with D perhaps matching TRBD1 or TRBD2 (5 bases each). With 9 bases removed from V and 3 bases from J, the gap between germline ends came to 15 bases. The CDR3 length is 13 residues. The germline gives CDR1 ENHRY, CDR2 SYGVKD. The CDR3 sequence: CAITPGPVYEQYF. CDR3 nucleotides: TGTGCCATAACGCCGGGACCGGTCTACGAGCAGTACTTC.

There are a few counts of this clone. The V gene is TRBV7-9, the J gene TRBJ1-1, with D perhaps TRBD1 (5 bases). The germline V gene encodes CDR1 SEHNR and CDR2 FQNEAQ (reference sequence). The CDR3 consists of 16 residues. V was trimmed by 0 bases and J by 1 base, leaving 12 bases between them. CDR3 residues: CASSLAKGNKNTEAFF. CDR3 sequence (DNA): TGTGCCAGCAGCTTAGCCAAGGGGAACAAGAACACTGAAGCTTTCTTT.

The chain has TRBV30 and TRBJ2-3, with D possibly TRBD2 on 5 matching bases. The germline V and J ends were trimmed by 7 bases and 0 bases, with 11 bases remaining between them. The CDR3 sequence is 13 residues long. From germline, CDR1 is GTSNPN and CDR2 SVGIG (reference sequence). CDR3 in DNA: TGTGCCTCCAATCGAGGGAGCACAGATACGCAGTATTTT. Amino acids: CASNRGSTDTQYF.

The CDR3 nucleotides read TGCAGCGTTGGAGTTAGCGGGGCTAGCTCCTACAATGAGCAGTTCTTC. Amino acid sequence: CSVGVSGASSYNEQFF. This chain uses TRBV29-1 with TRBJ2-1; the match to TRBD2 covers 8 bases. Germline CDR1 is SQVTM and CDR2 is ANQGSEA. The CDR3 contains 16 residues. V lost 4 bases, J lost 0 bases, and 8 bases stayed unmatched.

J is TRBJ2-7 and V is TRBV7-2, with TRBD1 identical over 8 bases. Looked up from germline, CDR1 is SGHTA and CDR2 is FQGNSA. Unmatched junction bases numbered 4, after V lost 3 bases and J lost 3 bases. The CDR3 contains 14 residues. This CDR3 is CASSLGQAFYEQYF. DNA of the CDR3: TGTGCCAGCAGCTTGGGACAGGCCTTCTACGAGCAGTACTTC.

The chain links TRBV7-3 to TRBJ2-1; 13 bases fit TRBD2. The CDR3 totals 15 residues. Germline V gene data show CDR1 as SGHTA and CDR2 as FQGTGA. V gave up 4 bases and J gave up 8 bases; unmatched junction bases: 5. The CDR3 coding sequence is TGTGCCAGCAGCTCCGGGACTAGCGGGATCGATGAGCAGTTCTTC. As protein: CASSSGTSGIDEQFF. Looking up the rest from reference TRBV7-3 and TRBJ2-1 gives the full variable domain: GAGVSQTPSNKVTEKGKYVELRCDPISGHTALYWYRQSLGQGPEFLIYFQGTGAADDSGLPNDRFFAVRPEGSVSTLKIQRTERGDSAVYLCASSSGTSGIDEQFFGPGTRLTVL.

This clone occurred a few times. This chain links TRBV6-1 with TRBJ2-1, with D perhaps matching TRBD1 (5 bases). In germline, CDR1 is MNHNS, CDR2 SASEGT. V was pared by 0 bases and J by 9 bases, with 18 bases between. There are 16 residues in the CDR3. This CDR3 is CASSEAHSQGRSEQFF. In nucleotides, the CDR3 is TGTGCCAGCAGTGAAGCGCATAGCCAGGGTAGGAGTGAGCAGTTCTTC.